Listed below are T cell receptor beta chains from one sample, sequenced in a study of cytomegalovirus exposure and HLA in healthy donors. Assay: immunoSEQ multiplex PCR; the TCRdb copy retains only in-frame clones and omits some. The repertoire holds under 150,000 clones, with roughly four fifths as singletons. Sequenced sample: PBMCs. These receptors were collected from a boy aged 5 to 17 in good health and CMV-seronegative. The CDR3 runs from the conserved cysteine through the conserved F or W. The D gene is left open where the match is weak. Size values are once, few and many counts, or a class for expanded clones, and some rows have none.

-	TRBJ1-1	12	-	TRBV4-2	CASSQDSTEAFF	TGTGCCAGCAGCCAAGACAGCACTGAAGCTTTCTTT
-	TRBJ2-3	18	-	TRBV7-2	CASSPKPAREATTDTQYF	TGTGCCAGCAGCCCCAAGCCCGCCCGGGAAGCTACGACAGATACGCAGTATTTT
-	TRBJ1-1	14	-	TRBV30	CAWSARGVNTEAFF	TGTGCCTGGAGTGCCCGGGGGGTGAACACTGAAGCTTTCTTT
-	TRBJ1-2	14	few	TRBV29-1	CSAPSPGINYGYTF	TGCAGCGCCCCTTCCCCGGGAATAAACTATGGCTACACCTTC
-	TRBJ1-1	13	-	TRBV19	CASSIEGGLESFF	TGTGCCAGTAGTATAGAAGGAGGGTTAGAATCCTTCTTT
TRBD1	TRBJ1-1	15	once	TRBV6-5	CASRGTGSANTEAFF	TGTGCCAGCAGGGGGACAGGGTCTGCGAACACTGAAGCTTTCTTT
TRBD2	TRBJ2-3	15	-	TRBV5-1	CASSLATGGPDTQYF	TGCGCCAGCAGCTTGGCGACGGGAGGGCCAGATACGCAGTATTTT
-	TRBJ2-7	13	-	TRBV27	CASSSVGVSEQYF	TGTGCCAGCAGTTCCGTGGGAGTGAGCGAGCAGTACTTC
TRBD1	TRBJ2-1	15	-	TRBV5-8	CASSLEGASYNEQFF	TGTGCCAGCAGCTTGGAGGGGGCCTCCTACAATGAGCAGTTCTTC
-	TRBJ2-1	12	-	TRBV4-1	CASSQEGGEQFF	TGCGCCAGCAGCCAAGAAGGCGGAGAGCAGTTCTTC
-	TRBJ1-5	17	-	TRBV30	CAWSPSRGYESNQPQHF	TGTGCCTGGAGTCCGTCACGAGGGTATGAGAGCAATCAGCCCCAGCATTTT
-	TRBJ1-4	17	-	TRBV27	CASSYIRRSHGQEKLFF	TGTGCCAGCAGTTATATTCGGAGATCTCACGGTCAGGAAAAACTGTTTTTT
-	TRBJ2-7	14	-	TRBV6-6	CASSSLVSTYEQYF	TGTGCCAGCAGTTCACTAGTGTCGACCTACGAGCAGTACTTC
-	TRBJ2-5	14	-	TRBV7-2	CASSPAGSGETQYF	TGTGCCAGCAGCCCTGCAGGGTCTGGGGAGACCCAGTACTTC
-	TRBJ1-2	14	-	TRBV30	CAWSVDSMNYGYTF	TGTGCCTGGAGTGTGGACAGCATGAACTATGGCTACACCTTC
TRBD2	TRBJ2-1	15	-	TRBV7-7	CASSVRTSGYNEQFF	TGTGCCAGCAGCGTCAGGACTAGCGGCTACAATGAGCAGTTCTTC
-	TRBJ1-1	14	few	TRBV10-3	CAISEEEGNTEAFF	TGTGCCATCAGTGAGGAGGAGGGAAACACTGAAGCTTTCTTT
TRBD1	TRBJ1-1	16	-	TRBV5-1	CASSFGDRALNTEAFF	TGCGCCAGCAGCTTTGGGGACAGGGCCTTGAACACTGAAGCTTTCTTT
TRBD2	TRBJ2-5	17	-	TRBV5-3	CARRKDGREGSGETQYF	TGTGCCAGAAGAAAAGACGGTAGGGAGGGTTCAGGGGAGACCCAGTACTTC
TRBD2	TRBJ2-2	17	-	TRBV27	CASNQLAGGPRTGELFF	TGTGCCAGCAACCAACTAGCGGGAGGGCCGAGGACCGGGGAGCTGTTTTTT
TRBD1	TRBJ2-3	15	-	TRBV7-2	CASSSGQGASDTQYF	TGTGCCAGCAGCTCAGGACAGGGGGCATCAGATACGCAGTATTTT
TRBD2	TRBJ2-1	14	-	TRBV5-1	CASSPREGSNEQFF	TGCGCCAGCAGCCCGCGGGAGGGAAGCAATGAGCAGTTCTTC
TRBD1	TRBJ2-7	14	-	TRBV6-5	CASSTGQGDYEQYF	TGTGCCAGCAGTACGGGACAGGGGGACTACGAGCAGTACTTC
-	TRBJ1-1	12	-	TRBV5-4	CASSYGSTEAFF	TGTGCCAGCAGCTACGGGAGTACTGAAGCTTTCTTT
TRBD2	TRBJ2-7	14	-	TRBV29-1	CSVVLAGSGYEQYF	TGCAGCGTCGTACTAGCGGGATCAGGCTACGAGCAGTACTTC
TRBD2	TRBJ2-1	14	-	TRBV19	CASGLAGGGNEQFF	TGTGCCAGTGGACTAGCGGGAGGGGGCAATGAGCAGTTCTTC
TRBD1	TRBJ2-6	16	-	TRBV9	CASTRTGASGANVLTF	TGTGCCAGCACGAGGACAGGGGCCTCTGGGGCCAACGTCCTGACTTTC
-	TRBJ2-7	14	-	TRBV12-2	CASRWGRAVHEQYF	TGTGCAAGTCGCTGGGGGCGGGCGGTACACGAGCAGTACTTC
TRBD2	TRBJ2-5	17	-	TRBV4-2	CASSQDWGAGGRETQYF	TGTGCCAGCAGCCAAGATTGGGGAGCGGGAGGGCGAGAGACCCAGTACTTC
-	TRBJ1-2	16	-	TRBV7-2	CASSLSSGRGSYGYTF	TGTGCCAGCAGCTTAAGCTCCGGCAGGGGAAGCTATGGCTACACCTTC
-	TRBJ1-1	16	-	TRBV9	CASSPAGGQPDTEAFF	TGTGCCAGCAGTCCCGCGGGGGGCCAGCCAGACACTGAAGCTTTCTTT
TRBD2	TRBJ2-1	15	once	TRBV6-5	CASSQGTSGRNEQFF	TGTGCCAGCAGCCAGGGGACTAGCGGGCGCAATGAGCAGTTCTTC